This T cell receptor beta chain appears in the sequencing data of a study of T-cell reconstitution after alpha-beta-depleted transplantation in children. Unique molecular identifiers were used to barcode this TCRbeta library. TCRdb reprocessed the PCR reads with MiXCR, giving one entry per CDR3 protein. The data show hundreds of thousands of distinct CDR3 sequences, with less than 35% seen just once and 2% to 3% held by the top ten. The length of the CDR3 is 17 residues. The ends were cut back, 3 bases at V and 0 bases at J, with 17 bases in the middle. Looked up from germline, CDR1 is KGHSH and CDR2 is LQKENI.

The specimen comprised PBMCs from the stem cell graft donor, sampled from the stem cell graft. The gene calls are TRBV18 and TRBJ1-2; a weak D match, TRBD1 (6 bases). This sequence originates from a human donor who donated a stem cell graft to a child with aplastic anemia. The CDR3 DNA reads TGTGCCAGCTCACCCCAACCGGACAGACCGACTAACTATGGCTACACCTTC. The encoded protein is CASSPQPDRPTNYGYTF.